The clone carrying this T cell receptor (beta chain) has only a few counts. TCRdb called the 5' RACE reads again in MiXCR, with one record for every CDR3 protein. Of tens of thousands of distinct CDR3 sequences in the sample, just under 5% were seen once. Deletions cut 4 bases from V and 6 bases from J, with 9 bases between. CDR1 is LGHDT, CDR2 YNNKEL, per germline (reference sequence). The CDR3 is made up of 12 amino acids. The data were taken from a study of early T cells in non-severe SARS-CoV-2 infection. Study-level background: Sequencing input comprised bulk RNA from unsorted whole blood; chain pairing was not available.

The source of this sequence is an adult who was a healthcare worker with PCR-confirmed SARS-CoV-2 infection or an uninfected control (not recorded which). The V and J genes are TRBV3-1 and TRBJ1-2, with D tentatively TRBD1 (5 bases). Sequencing was performed on whole blood. The CDR3 protein is CASSRGPDGYTF. CDR3 DNA: TGTGCCAGCAGCCGGGGCCCTGATGGCTACACCTTC. Based on the CDR3 plus reference TRBV3-1 and TRBJ1-2, the full variable domain is DTAVSQTPKYLVTQMGNDKSIKCEQNLGHDTMYWYKQDSKKFLKIMFSYNNKELIINETVPNRFSPKSPDKAHLNLHINSLELGDSAVYFCASSRGPDGYTFGSGTRLTVV.